Below are 21 T cell receptor beta chains sequenced from a single sample in a study of beta chain features in type 1 diabetes. Overall study findings and caveats: In every one of the four CD4+ subsets, TCRB CDR3s were moderately but significantly shorter in Type 1 diabetes patients.

The sequenced template was cDNA made from the entire isolated RNA. The table came from immunoSEQ multiplex PCR; TCRdb's copy has only in-frame clones and leaves some out. The sample lists 330,000 or so clones, approximately 12% seen once, with 0.01% in the top ten. Antigens of these TCRs are unknown. What was sequenced was naive CD4+ T cells from blood. Receptors were obtained from a woman aged 18-29 years with type 1 diabetes.

CDR3 nucleotides: TGTGCCAGCAGCGTAGGGGACTACCCATACTACGAGCAGTACTTC. Translating gives CASSVGDYPYYEQYF. The rearrangement joins TRBV9 to TRBJ2-7, with TRBD2 matching 7 bases. The CDR3 totals 15 residues. After removal of 0 bases from V and 3 bases from J, the junction contained 6 bases not matched to a gene. From germline, CDR1 is SGDLS and CDR2 YYNGEE.

The chain combines TRBV10-3 with TRBJ1-6, with D perhaps TRBD1 (6 bases). Trimming cost V 4 bases and J 7 bases, with 11 bases left between them. The V gene's germline CDR1 is ENHRY and CDR2 SYGVKD. This CDR3 comprises 14 residues. The CDR3 region is CAISARQDNSPLHF. For the CDR3, the DNA is TGTGCCATCAGTGCTAGACAGGACAATTCACCCCTCCACTTT.

In this sample, this clone turned up a few times. The chain employs TRBV11-3 and TRBJ2-5, with D possibly TRBD2 on 6 matching bases. Germline CDR1 SGHNT, CDR2 YENEEA. The V gene lost 6 bases and the J gene lost 3 bases, with 11 bases spanning the gap. This CDR3 spans 13 amino acids. DNA of the CDR3: TGTGCCAGCAGAAGTAGCGGAGAAGAGACCCAGTACTTC. Its protein is CASRSSGEETQYF.

The chain employs TRBV18 and TRBJ2-7, with D unclear. V was clipped by 2 bases and J by 2 bases, with 4 bases between them. The CDR3 is made up of 12 amino acids. In germline, CDR1 is KGHSH, CDR2 LQKENI. The CDR3 reads CASSPSPYEQYF. CDR3 nucleotide sequence: TGTGCCAGCTCACCATCTCCCTACGAGCAGTACTTC. Full variable domain (outside the CDR3, taken from reference TRBV18 and TRBJ2-7): NAGVMQNPRHLVRRRGQEARLRCSPMKGHSHVYWYRQLPEEGLKFMVYLQKENIIDESGMPKERFSAEFPKEGPSILRIQQVVRGDSAAYFCASSPSPYEQYFGPGTRLTVT.

The rearrangement joins TRBV5-1 to TRBJ2-7; 7 bases map to TRBD1. Germline CDR1 SGHRS, CDR2 YFSETQ. J lost 2 bases, V lost 4 bases, and 6 bases had no gene match. This CDR3 contains 14 residues. CDR3 coding DNA: TGCGCCAGCAGCGCCGGACAGGAGGCCTACGAGCAGTACTTC. Translated: CASSAGQEAYEQYF. Filled out from reference TRBV5-1 and TRBJ2-7, the complete variable domain reads KAGVTQTPRYLIKTRGQQVTLSCSPISGHRSVSWYQQTPGQGLQFLFEYFSETQRNKGNFPGRFSGRQFSNSRSEMNVSTLELGDSALYLCASSAGQEAYEQYFGPGTRLTVT.

The chain combines TRBV5-1 with TRBJ2-7; 8 positions match TRBD1. The V gene's germline CDR1 is SGHRS and CDR2 YFSETQ. The V gene end was trimmed by 4 bases and the J gene end by 0 bases; junction bases not matched to a gene: 3. The CDR3 is made up of 14 amino acids. CDR3 sequence (DNA): TGCGCCAGCAGCCTGGACAGGGCCTCCTACGAGCAGTACTTC. Translating it yields CASSLDRASYEQYF. Looking up the rest from reference TRBV5-1 and TRBJ2-7 gives the full variable domain: KAGVTQTPRYLIKTRGQQVTLSCSPISGHRSVSWYQQTPGQGLQFLFEYFSETQRNKGNFPGRFSGRQFSNSRSEMNVSTLELGDSALYLCASSLDRASYEQYFGPGTRLTVT.

J is TRBJ1-5 and V is TRBV4-3; D is unresolved. V gave up 3 bases and J gave up 3 bases, with 6 bases separating them. The germline CDR1 and CDR2 sequences are LGHNA and YSLEER. CDR3 length: 13 residues. CDR3 sequence (DNA): TGCGCCAGCAGCCAGTCCTTCAATCAGCCCCAGCATTTT. Its protein product is CASSQSFNQPQHF.

The chain joins TRBV30 to TRBJ2-6, with D unresolved. Germline-derived CDR1 and CDR2 are GTSNPN and SVGIG (reference sequence). The CDR3 extends over 13 amino acids. V was shortened by 8 bases and J by 0 bases, with 8 bases between the two germline ends. CDR3 sequence: CAGSSSGANVLTF. The CDR3 region has the DNA TGTGCCGGCTCCAGCTCTGGGGCCAACGTCCTGACTTTC.

This clone appeared a few times. The chain combines TRBV10-3 with TRBJ2-6, with D uncertain. CDR1 and CDR2 from the germline V gene are ENHRY and SYGVKD. The CDR3 length is 14 residues. Deletions cut 2 bases from V and 4 bases from J, with 6 bases between. CDR3 in DNA: TGTGCCATCAGTGAGACCACAGGGGCCAACGTCCTGACTTTC. Its protein product is CAISETTGANVLTF.

V gene TRBV4-3 combines with J gene TRBJ1-1; TRBD1 might be the D (5 bases). Between the trimmed V and J ends, which lost 2 bases and 1 base, there was a span of 11 bases. Germline V CDR1 and CDR2: LGHNA, YSLEER. The CDR3 length is 15 residues. CDR3 protein: CASSQIGQGNTEAFF. CDR3 DNA: TGCGCCAGCAGCCAAATAGGGCAGGGGAACACTGAAGCTTTCTTT.

The rearrangement joins TRBV6-5 to TRBJ1-2; D might be TRBD1 (6 bases). The germline V gene encodes CDR1 MNHEY and CDR2 SVGAGI. Deletions cut 0 bases from V and 2 bases from J, with 10 bases between. This CDR3 contains 15 residues. DNA of the CDR3: TGTGCCAGCAGTTACTCCCTGGGACAAAACTATGGCTACACCTTC. As protein: CASSYSLGQNYGYTF.

The table lists this clone with a few counts. The chain carries TRBV7-2 and TRBJ2-3; no firm D call. The V gene's germline CDR1 is SGHTA and CDR2 FQGNSA. The CDR3 consists of 13 residues. V was clipped by 8 bases and J by 1 base, with 10 bases between them. The CDR3 DNA is TGTGCCAGCCTTCCTAGTCGCACAGATACGCAGTATTTT. Translation gives CASLPSRTDTQYF.

This clone was counted only a few times. The chain combines TRBV15 with TRBJ2-5, with D perhaps matching TRBD2 (7 bases). V lost 6 bases and J lost 4, with 15 bases in between. The CDR3 has 14 residues. Per germline, CDR1 LNHNV and CDR2 YYDKDF (reference sequence). CDR3 in amino acids: CATRGGALGETQYF. The CDR3 nucleotides read TGTGCCACCAGGGGGGGGGCGCTCGGAGAGACCCAGTACTTC.

In its sample, this clone was seen a few times. V and J are TRBV27 and TRBJ1-5, with 8 bases fitting TRBD1. Germline V gene data show CDR1 as MNHEY and CDR2 as SMNVEV (reference sequence). V lost 6 bases and J lost 1; bases outside the gene matches: 5. The CDR3 covers 15 residues. The CDR3 DNA is TGTGCCAGCAGCCGACCAGGGGGCAGCAATCAGCCCCAGCATTTT. The encoded protein is CASSRPGGSNQPQHF.

CDR3 sequence (DNA): TGTGCCAGCAGCCCGACCAGGTTAGCGGGAGTGGGCGAGCAGTACTTC. This gives the protein CASSPTRLAGVGEQYF. The chain employs TRBV13 and TRBJ2-7, with TRBD2 identical over 9 bases. Per germline, CDR1 PRHDT and CDR2 FYEKMQ (reference sequence). The CDR3 covers 16 residues. The junction had 14 bases not matched to a gene; V was cut back by 5 bases and J by 6 bases. The variable domain in full, with the rest retrieved from reference TRBV13 and TRBJ2-7, is AAGVIQSPRHLIKEKRETATLKCYPIPRHDTVYWYQQGPGQDPQFLISFYEKMQSDKGSIPDRFSAQQFSDYHSELNMSSLELGDSALYFCASSPTRLAGVGEQYFGPGTRLTVT.

This chain links TRBV28 with TRBJ2-3, with a weak D call TRBD1 (5 bases). V lost 2 bases, J lost 6 bases, and 18 bases lay in between. From germline, CDR1 is MDHEN and CDR2 SYDVKM. The CDR3 loop spans 16 amino acids. In DNA form, the CDR3 reads TGTGCCAGCAGTTTAATTGGCAGGGATTTCAGGGATACGCAGTATTTT. Translation: CASSLIGRDFRDTQYF.

V gene TRBV27 combines with J gene TRBJ1-2; D gene uncertain. V lost 3 bases and J lost 5, with 10 bases in between. The CDR3 runs to 13 residues. Germline loops: CDR1 MNHEY, CDR2 SMNVEV (reference sequence). CDR3 sequence: CASSFSRHYGYTF. DNA for the CDR3: TGTGCCAGCAGTTTTAGCCGGCATTATGGCTACACCTTC.

The chain carries TRBV27 and TRBJ2-1; D possibly corresponds to TRBD2 (5 bases). With 6 bases removed from V and 2 bases from J, the gap between germline ends came to 14 bases. Germline CDR1 is MNHEY and CDR2 is SMNVEV (reference sequence). The CDR3 has 15 residues. The CDR3 DNA follows: TGTGCCAGCAGCCCGGTCCCGGAGGCCTACAATGAGCAGTTCTTC. As protein: CASSPVPEAYNEQFF.

This clone was counted only a few times. The chain couples TRBV6-5 to TRBJ2-2; D call uncertain. Trimming shortened V by 4 bases and J by 7 bases, and 7 bases separated the two germline ends. Germline-derived CDR1 and CDR2 are MNHEY and SVGAGI. CDR3 length equals 12 residues. The CDR3 loop is CASSFVVGELFF. DNA for the CDR3: TGTGCCAGCAGTTTCGTAGTCGGGGAGCTGTTTTTT.

The rearrangement uses TRBV6-6 and TRBJ1-1; no clear D. Germline V lookup: CDR1 MNHNY, CDR2 SVGAGI (reference sequence). V was pared by 6 bases and J by 10 bases, with 6 bases between. CDR3 length equals 9 residues. CDR3 region: CASSPLAFF. CDR3 nucleotide sequence: TGTGCCAGCAGCCCATTAGCTTTCTTT.

The table lists this clone with a few counts. The chain combines TRBV7-9 with TRBJ2-1; 9 bases map to TRBD2. The CDR3 covers 17 residues. Germline lookup yields CDR1 SEHNR and CDR2 FQNEAQ (reference sequence). Trimming took 5 bases from V and 10 from J; bases not matched to a gene: 18. CDR3 nucleotide sequence: TGTGCCAGCAGCCCCGCCTGGTCTAGCGGGAAAACAGGGGAGCAGTTCTTC. Translation: CASSPAWSSGKTGEQFF.